A selection of T cell receptor beta chains follows, all from one sample in a study of CD8+ T cells in alopecia areata. Libraries were prepared by immunoSEQ multiplex PCR; TCRdb keeps only in-frame clonotypes and omits some of them. The sample consists of approximately 59,000 clones, about half of them appearing once. The specimen comprised CD8+ T cells sorted from blood, sampled at week 0. These receptor sequences come from a human donor with alopecia areata. CDR3s include the opening cysteine and the closing phenylalanine or tryptophan. The D gene is left open where the match is weak. Clone size is stated in some rows and not others, as once, few, many or a class when expanded.

j_gene: TRBJ2-7; abundance: -; d_gene: -; v_gene: TRBV11-2; len: 15; CDR3aa: CASSLEHSSSYEQYF; CDR3nt: TGTGCCAGCAGCTTAGAACACTCGAGCTCCTACGAGCAGTACTTC
j_gene: TRBJ2-3; abundance: many; d_gene: -; v_gene: TRBV29-1; len: 15; CDR3aa: CSVEGTEQSTDTQYF; CDR3nt: TGCAGCGTTGAGGGAACGGAACAAAGCACAGATACGCAGTATTTT
j_gene: TRBJ2-2; abundance: -; d_gene: TRBD1; v_gene: TRBV29-1; len: 14; CDR3aa: CSVDGTGNTGELFF; CDR3nt: TGCAGCGTTGATGGGACAGGGAACACCGGGGAGCTGTTTTTT
j_gene: TRBJ2-2; abundance: -; d_gene: -; v_gene: TRBV29-1; len: 14; CDR3aa: CSVPSDKGAGELFF; CDR3nt: TGCAGCGTCCCTTCGGACAAGGGGGCCGGGGAGCTGTTTTTT
j_gene: TRBJ2-4; abundance: -; d_gene: TRBD1; v_gene: TRBV5-1; len: 15; CDR3aa: CASSLKGATENIQYF; CDR3nt: TGCGCCAGCAGCTTGAAGGGGGCCACGGAGAACATTCAGTACTTC
j_gene: TRBJ2-7; abundance: -; d_gene: TRBD2; v_gene: TRBV5-5; len: 14; CDR3aa: CASSLSSGNYEQYF; CDR3nt: TGTGCCAGCAGCTTATCTAGCGGGAACTACGAGCAGTACTTC
j_gene: TRBJ1-1; abundance: -; d_gene: -; v_gene: TRBV7-6; len: 16; CDR3aa: CASSLDDGGLGTEAFF; CDR3nt: TGTGCCAGCAGCTTAGATGATGGGGGATTGGGCACTGAAGCTTTCTTT
j_gene: TRBJ2-1; abundance: few; d_gene: -; v_gene: TRBV11-2; len: 12; CDR3aa: CASSFGRNEQFF; CDR3nt: TGTGCCAGCAGCTTTGGAAGGAATGAGCAGTTCTTC
j_gene: TRBJ2-7; abundance: -; d_gene: -; v_gene: TRBV11-3; len: 16; CDR3aa: CASSLADQGPEPGQYF; CDR3nt: TGTGCCAGCAGCTTAGCGGACCAGGGGCCTGAACCGGGGCAGTACTTC
j_gene: TRBJ2-5; abundance: few; d_gene: TRBD2; v_gene: TRBV29-1; len: 14; CDR3aa: CSVEASGAQETQYF; CDR3nt: TGCAGCGTTGAGGCTAGCGGAGCTCAAGAGACCCAGTACTTC
j_gene: TRBJ2-1; abundance: few; d_gene: TRBD2; v_gene: TRBV6-5; len: 15; CDR3aa: CASSPGLAGVNEQFF; CDR3nt: TGTGCCAGCAGTCCGGGACTAGCGGGAGTAAATGAGCAGTTCTTC
j_gene: TRBJ2-3; abundance: few; d_gene: -; v_gene: TRBV19; len: 13; CDR3aa: CASNLGSTDTQYF; CDR3nt: TGTGCCAGTAACCTGGGGAGCACAGATACGCAGTATTTT
j_gene: TRBJ2-7; abundance: -; d_gene: -; v_gene: TRBV10-3; len: 14; CDR3aa: CAISERGPKYEQYF; CDR3nt: TGTGCCATCAGTGAGCGGGGTCCAAAATACGAGCAGTACTTC
j_gene: TRBJ2-3; abundance: once; d_gene: TRBD2; v_gene: TRBV6-5; len: 15; CDR3aa: CASSTGLAGTDTQYF; CDR3nt: TGTGCCAGCAGCACGGGACTAGCGGGCACAGATACGCAGTATTTT
j_gene: TRBJ2-3; abundance: many; d_gene: -; v_gene: TRBV9; len: 14; CDR3aa: CASSLSGSTDTQYF; CDR3nt: TGTGCCAGCAGCCTCAGCGGGAGCACAGATACGCAGTATTTT
j_gene: TRBJ2-7; abundance: -; d_gene: -; v_gene: TRBV7-6; len: 14; CDR3aa: CASSLELRVDEQYF; CDR3nt: TGTGCCAGCAGCTTAGAACTCCGGGTAGACGAGCAGTACTTC
j_gene: TRBJ2-7; abundance: few; d_gene: -; v_gene: TRBV30; len: 14; CDR3aa: CACPRGNSNYEQYF; CDR3nt: TGTGCCTGCCCACGCGGGAACAGCAACTACGAGCAGTACTTC
j_gene: TRBJ2-7; abundance: -; d_gene: TRBD1; v_gene: TRBV5-1; len: 15; CDR3aa: CASSRPGQGLHEQYF; CDR3nt: TGCGCCAGCAGCCGCCCTGGACAGGGTCTCCACGAGCAGTACTTC
j_gene: TRBJ2-7; abundance: few; d_gene: -; v_gene: TRBV4-2; len: 11; CDR3aa: CASSHVGEQYF; CDR3nt: TGTGCCAGCAGCCATGTGGGAGAGCAGTACTTC
j_gene: TRBJ2-4; abundance: -; d_gene: TRBD2; v_gene: TRBV27; len: 18; CDR3aa: CASSALPGLAGVKNIQYF; CDR3nt: TGTGCCAGCAGCGCTCTCCCCGGACTAGCGGGAGTCAAAAACATTCAGTACTTC
j_gene: TRBJ1-1; abundance: -; d_gene: -; v_gene: TRBV29-1; len: 13; CDR3aa: CSVENAGDTEAFF; CDR3nt: TGCAGCGTTGAAAATGCGGGGGACACTGAAGCTTTCTTT
j_gene: TRBJ2-4; abundance: -; d_gene: TRBD1; v_gene: TRBV7-9; len: 17; CDR3aa: CASSLFATGQREDIQYF; CDR3nt: TGTGCCAGCAGCTTATTCGCGACAGGGCAGAGAGAGGACATTCAGTACTTC
j_gene: TRBJ2-7; abundance: few; d_gene: TRBD1; v_gene: TRBV7-8; len: 15; CDR3aa: CASSPRTGSSYEQYF; CDR3nt: TGTGCCAGCAGCCCAAGGACAGGGAGCTCCTACGAGCAGTACTTC
j_gene: TRBJ2-3; abundance: -; d_gene: -; v_gene: TRBV29-1; len: 11; CDR3aa: CLFSVRDTQYF; CDR3nt: TGCCTCTTTTCGGTCCGGGATACGCAGTATTTT
j_gene: TRBJ1-1; abundance: -; d_gene: -; v_gene: TRBV6-5; len: 15; CDR3aa: CASSYSTPENTEAFF; CDR3nt: TGTGCCAGCAGTTATTCGACCCCCGAGAACACTGAAGCTTTCTTT
j_gene: TRBJ1-2; abundance: -; d_gene: TRBD1; v_gene: TRBV29-1; len: 14; CDR3aa: CSAVTGGMGQGYTF; CDR3nt: TGCAGCGCAGTCACAGGGGGCATGGGTCAGGGCTACACCTTC
j_gene: TRBJ2-4; abundance: -; d_gene: TRBD2; v_gene: TRBV5-5; len: 16; CDR3aa: CASSYPPGGAKNIQYF; CDR3nt: TGTGCCAGCAGCTACCCCCCGGGGGGAGCCAAAAACATTCAGTACTTC
j_gene: TRBJ2-1; abundance: few; d_gene: TRBD2; v_gene: TRBV7-2; len: 15; CDR3aa: CASSYESGTINEQFF; CDR3nt: TGTGCCAGCAGCTACGAATCGGGGACTATTAATGAGCAGTTCTTC
j_gene: TRBJ2-5; abundance: -; d_gene: TRBD1; v_gene: TRBV27; len: 15; CDR3aa: CASSVGTASRETQYF; CDR3nt: TGTGCCAGCAGCGTAGGGACAGCCTCAAGAGAGACCCAGTACTTC
j_gene: TRBJ2-1; abundance: -; d_gene: TRBD2; v_gene: TRBV4-1; len: 14; CDR3aa: CASSLSGRENEQFF; CDR3nt: TGCGCCAGCAGCCTTAGCGGGAGGGAGAATGAGCAGTTCTTC
j_gene: TRBJ1-1; abundance: once; d_gene: -; v_gene: TRBV29-1; len: 10; CDR3aa: CSALAAEAFF; CDR3nt: TGCAGCGCCCTGGCCGCTGAAGCTTTCTTT
j_gene: TRBJ2-1; abundance: few; d_gene: -; v_gene: TRBV30; len: 14; CDR3aa: CAWSSGITYNEQFF; CDR3nt: TGTGCCTGGAGCTCAGGCATCACCTACAATGAGCAGTTCTTC
j_gene: TRBJ2-7; abundance: -; d_gene: TRBD1; v_gene: TRBV7-2; len: 16; CDR3aa: CASSPSGTGVSYEQYF; CDR3nt: TGTGCCAGCAGCCCTTCCGGGACAGGGGTTTCCTACGAGCAGTACTTC
j_gene: TRBJ1-1; abundance: -; d_gene: TRBD1; v_gene: TRBV6-1; len: 14; CDR3aa: CASSAGQGNTEAFF; CDR3nt: TGTGCCAGCAGTGCGGGACAGGGAAACACTGAAGCTTTCTTT
j_gene: TRBJ2-1; abundance: few; d_gene: TRBD2; v_gene: TRBV9; len: 16; CDR3aa: CASSVRSSGRSDEQFF; CDR3nt: TGTGCCAGCAGCGTACGTTCTAGCGGGAGGTCTGATGAGCAGTTCTTC
j_gene: TRBJ2-1; abundance: -; d_gene: TRBD2; v_gene: TRBV29-1; len: 16; CDR3aa: CSVEERGLAGIEEQFF; CDR3nt: TGCAGCGTTGAAGAACGGGGGCTAGCGGGAATAGAAGAGCAGTTCTTC
j_gene: TRBJ2-6; abundance: few; d_gene: -; v_gene: TRBV27; len: 15; CDR3aa: CASRLLSSGANVLTF; CDR3nt: TGTGCCAGCAGACTGCTAAGCTCTGGGGCCAACGTCCTGACTTTC
j_gene: TRBJ2-7; abundance: -; d_gene: TRBD1; v_gene: TRBV6-1; len: 13; CDR3aa: CASKGQGVYEQYF; CDR3nt: TGTGCCAGCAAGGGACAGGGGGTGTACGAGCAGTACTTC
j_gene: TRBJ2-1; abundance: -; d_gene: TRBD2; v_gene: TRBV7-9; len: 13; CDR3aa: CASLLAGGLEQFF; CDR3nt: TGTGCCAGCCTCCTAGCGGGAGGGCTTGAGCAGTTCTTC
j_gene: TRBJ1-1; abundance: -; d_gene: -; v_gene: TRBV2; len: 15; CDR3aa: CASSEADRINTEAFF; CDR3nt: TGTGCCAGCAGTGAGGCGGACAGAATCAACACTGAAGCTTTCTTT
j_gene: TRBJ2-7; abundance: -; d_gene: TRBD1; v_gene: TRBV27; len: 14; CDR3aa: CAVSNRDRAYEQYF; CDR3nt: TGTGCCGTATCGAACCGGGACAGAGCCTACGAGCAGTACTTC
j_gene: TRBJ2-7; abundance: -; d_gene: -; v_gene: TRBV7-9; len: 15; CDR3aa: CASSLADLSSYEQYF; CDR3nt: TGTGCCAGCAGCTTAGCGGACCTGAGCTCCTACGAGCAGTACTTC
j_gene: TRBJ2-7; abundance: few; d_gene: -; v_gene: TRBV30; len: 15; CDR3aa: CAWSIRAGSSYEQYF; CDR3nt: TGTGCCTGGAGCATTCGTGCGGGGTCCTCCTACGAGCAGTACTTC
j_gene: TRBJ1-2; abundance: -; d_gene: -; v_gene: TRBV30; len: 14; CDR3aa: CAWSDEPGADGYTF; CDR3nt: TGTGCCTGGTCAGACGAACCGGGCGCAGATGGCTACACCTTC
j_gene: TRBJ2-7; abundance: -; d_gene: -; v_gene: TRBV29-1; len: 14; CDR3aa: CSVGLPAQSYEQYF; CDR3nt: TGCAGCGTTGGACTTCCCGCGCAATCCTACGAGCAGTACTTC
j_gene: TRBJ2-3; abundance: few; d_gene: TRBD2; v_gene: TRBV7-9; len: 16; CDR3aa: CASSLGTSGLSDTQYF; CDR3nt: TGTGCCAGCAGCTTAGGGACTAGCGGCTTGTCGGATACGCAGTATTTT
j_gene: TRBJ2-7; abundance: -; d_gene: -; v_gene: TRBV7-6; len: 15; CDR3aa: CASSLERDVLGEQYF; CDR3nt: TGTGCCAGCAGCTTAGAAAGGGACGTCCTGGGTGAGCAGTACTTC
j_gene: TRBJ2-5; abundance: -; d_gene: -; v_gene: TRBV6-5; len: 13; CDR3aa: CASRQGHQETQYF; CDR3nt: TGTGCCAGCAGGCAGGGGCACCAAGAGACCCAGTACTTC
j_gene: TRBJ2-7; abundance: few; d_gene: -; v_gene: TRBV6-1; len: 13; CDR3aa: CASRPQDGYEQYF; CDR3nt: TGTGCCAGCCGACCTCAGGACGGCTACGAGCAGTACTTC
j_gene: TRBJ2-7; abundance: once; d_gene: -; v_gene: TRBV7-2; len: 14; CDR3aa: CASSLRGRAYEQYF; CDR3nt: TGTGCCAGCAGCTTACGGGGCCGAGCCTACGAGCAGTACTTC
j_gene: TRBJ2-1; abundance: -; d_gene: TRBD1; v_gene: TRBV4-1; len: 21; CDR3aa: CASSTFRGGFWTGAYYNEQFF; CDR3nt: TGCGCCAGCAGCACCTTCCGTGGGGGGTTTTGGACAGGGGCTTATTACAATGAGCAGTTCTTC
j_gene: TRBJ2-3; abundance: -; d_gene: -; v_gene: TRBV29-1; len: 14; CDR3aa: CSVDWRGGTDTQYF; CDR3nt: TGCAGCGTTGACTGGCGGGGAGGCACAGATACGCAGTATTTT
j_gene: TRBJ2-3; abundance: -; d_gene: -; v_gene: TRBV7-9; len: 15; CDR3aa: CATSTASEGTDTQYF; CDR3nt: TGTGCCACCTCGACAGCGTCCGAGGGCACAGATACGCAGTATTTT